Presented here are 27 T cell receptor beta chains from one specimen sequenced in a study of T cell responses to AZD1222 COVID-19 vaccine. The repertoire was sequenced with immunoSEQ multiplex PCR; TCRdb's copy has only in-frame clones and lacks some. The sample has more than 75,000 clones, under 90% seen once; the top ten hold about 26%. The source was peripheral blood, collected on day 0 of AZD1222 vaccination. Receptors originate from an adult in good health.

The chain has TRBV3-1 (or the pseudogene TRBV3-2) and TRBJ2-7; D unclear. The CDR3 runs 14 residues. The germline V gene has CDR1 LGHDT and CDR2 YNNKEL (reference sequence). Trimming pared 7 bases from V and 1 base from J, leaving 14 bases between. CDR3: CASNSAGQSYEQYF. CDR3 nucleotides: TGTGCCAGCAATTCAGCCGGGCAATCCTACGAGCAGTACTTC.

The chain has TRBV28 and TRBJ1-6; D gene uncertain. The CDR3 spans 14 residues. With 2 bases removed from V and 8 bases from J, the gap between germline ends came to 10 bases. Germline CDR1 reads MDHEN; CDR2 reads SYDVKM. In nucleotides, the CDR3 is TGTGCCAGCAGTTTAGACGGGAATTATTCACCCCTCCACTTT. Translation gives CASSLDGNYSPLHF.

V gene TRBV19 combines with J gene TRBJ2-5; D not certain. In germline, CDR1 is LNHDA, CDR2 SQIVND (reference sequence). The germline V and J ends were trimmed by 6 bases and 2 bases, with 4 bases remaining between them. The length of the CDR3 is 11 residues. The CDR3 spells CASSQQETQYF. For the CDR3, the DNA is TGTGCCAGTAGCCAGCAAGAGACCCAGTACTTC.

This clone was picked up one time. This chain uses TRBV10-2 with TRBJ1-1, with D unclear. CDR3 size: 13 residues. Germline V lookup: CDR1 WSHSY, CDR2 SAAADI. V gave up 1 base and J gave up 5 bases, with 8 bases separating them. This chain's CDR3 is CASSEFVRTEAFF. CDR3 bases: TGCGCCAGCAGTGAGTTTGTGAGGACTGAAGCTTTCTTT.

The chain uses TRBV19 and TRBJ2-7; D might be TRBD1 or TRBD2, each matching 5 bases. The CDR3 sequence is 15 residues long. CDR1 LNHDA and CDR2 SQIVND come from the germline V gene (reference sequence). The V end lost 8 bases, the J end lost 3 bases, and 20 bases lay between the germline ends. The CDR3 nucleotides are TGTGCCAGTCGACGGGGTGCAGGGACGGGCTACGAGCAGTACTTC. Translation gives CASRRGAGTGYEQYF.

The CDR3 DNA follows: TGTGCCAGCAGCGTCACAGCCGATAATTCACCCCTCCACTTT. It specifies CASSVTADNSPLHF. This chain uses TRBV9 with TRBJ1-6; D call uncertain. The ends were cut back, 2 bases at V and 5 bases at J, with 8 bases in the middle. Germline V lookup: CDR1 SGDLS, CDR2 YYNGEE. This CDR3 comprises 14 residues. Full variable domain (outside the CDR3, taken from reference TRBV9 and TRBJ1-6): DSGVTQTPKHLITATGQRVTLRCSPRSGDLSVYWYQQSLDQGLQFLIQYYNGEERAKGNILERFSAQQFPDLHSELNLSSLELGDSALYFCASSVTADNSPLHFGNGTRLTVT.

V usage is TRBV6-5 and J usage is TRBJ2-1; D gene uncertain. Trimming took off 8 bases at V and 6 bases at J, with 14 bases between the two ends. The germline gives CDR1 MNHEY, CDR2 SVGAGI. The CDR3 spans 13 residues. In DNA form, the CDR3 reads TGTGCCAGCCGATTCCTCATCGGCAATGAGCAGTTCTTC. Protein product: CASRFLIGNEQFF.

The chain combines TRBV10-2 with TRBJ2-3; D is uncertain. The V end lost 10 bases, the J end lost 2 bases, and 22 bases lay between the germline ends. The CDR3 has 16 residues. Per the germline V gene, CDR1 is WSHSY and CDR2 is SAAADI. The chain's CDR3 is CATLEWALRSTDTQYF. The CDR3 region has the DNA TGCGCCACCCTAGAATGGGCCCTCCGATCCACAGATACGCAGTATTTT.

The genes are TRBV7-9 and TRBJ2-1; 10 bases fit TRBD2. This CDR3 comprises 18 residues. The germline CDR1 and CDR2 sequences are SEHNR and FQNEAQ (reference sequence). Trimming cost V 5 bases and J 7 bases; bases outside gene matches: 17. CDR3 nucleotides: TGTGCCAGCAGCCCCCATCTAGCGGGAGTAAATCTTTGGAATGAGCAGTTCTTC. This encodes CASSPHLAGVNLWNEQFF.

The chain is built from TRBV11-2 and TRBJ2-7; D might be TRBD1 (6 bases). Germline V gene lookup returns CDR1 SGHAT and CDR2 FQNNGV. V lost 6 bases and J lost 0, with 18 bases in between. CDR3 length: 16 amino acids. CDR3 region: CASRHYTSDSSYEQYF. CDR3 nucleotide sequence: TGTGCCAGCAGACATTATACCTCGGACAGCTCCTACGAGCAGTACTTC.

The chain uses TRBV5-4 and TRBJ2-5; D is undetermined. Germline V gene data show CDR1 as SGHNT and CDR2 as YYREEE (reference sequence). With 4 bases removed from V and 5 bases from J, the gap between germline ends came to 21 bases. The CDR3 is 16 amino acids. This CDR3 reads CASSAADFRAGETQYF. The DNA for the CDR3 is TGTGCCAGCAGCGCGGCCGATTTCCGGGCCGGGGAGACCCAGTACTTC. The whole variable domain, remainder taken from reference TRBV5-4 and TRBJ2-5, is ETGVTQSPTHLIKTRGQQVTLRCSSQSGHNTVSWYQQALGQGPQFIFQYYREEENGRGNFPPRFSGLQFPNYSSELNVNALELDDSALYLCASSAADFRAGETQYFGPGTRLLVL.

The chain employs TRBV18 and TRBJ2-2, with 7 bases that match TRBD1. V gave up 3 bases and J gave up 7 bases; unmatched junction bases: 11. The germline gives CDR1 KGHSH, CDR2 LQKENI. There are 16 residues in the CDR3. The CDR3 loop is CASSPLTGPNLGELFF. In nucleotides, the CDR3 is TGTGCCAGCTCACCCCTGACAGGGCCAAATCTCGGGGAGCTGTTTTTT.

The chain has TRBV18 and TRBJ1-4; the D gene is possibly TRBD1 (5 bases). V was pared by 4 bases and J by 5 bases, with 8 bases between. This CDR3 has 13 amino acids. CDR1 is KGHSH and CDR2 is LQKENI in the germline V gene. The CDR3 DNA is TGTGCCAGCTCACGACAGCTGAATGAAAAACTGTTTTTT. Amino acids: CASSRQLNEKLFF. Variable domain in full (rest from reference TRBV18 and TRBJ1-4): NAGVMQNPRHLVRRRGQEARLRCSPMKGHSHVYWYRQLPEEGLKFMVYLQKENIIDESGMPKERFSAEFPKEGPSILRIQQVVRGDSAAYFCASSRQLNEKLFFGSGTQLSVL.

J is TRBJ1-2 and V is TRBV6-5; D may be TRBD1 (5 bases). CDR1 and CDR2 from the germline V gene are MNHEY and SVGAGI. The CDR3 has 11 amino acids. V lost 11 bases, J lost 4 bases, and 11 bases lay in between. CDR3 loop: CASGGTYGYTF. Here the CDR3 DNA reads TGTGCCTCGGGAGGGACCTATGGCTACACCTTC.

This clone was observed a handful of times. V is TRBV27 and J is TRBJ2-2, with D hard to call. The CDR3 has 11 amino acids. The V gene lost 10 bases and the J gene lost 5 bases, with 8 bases spanning the gap. The germline gives CDR1 MNHEY, CDR2 SMNVEV (reference sequence). The CDR3 DNA reads as TGTGCCACCTCCGGGACCGGGGAGCTGTTTTTT. This sequence encodes CATSGTGELFF.

The J gene is TRBJ1-5, the V gene TRBV27; D is undetermined. Germline V gene data show CDR1 as MNHEY and CDR2 as SMNVEV (reference sequence). V gave up 4 bases and J gave up 5 bases, with 18 bases separating them. CDR3 length: 16 amino acids. CDR3 DNA: TGTGCCAGCAGTTCCGGACCCCCCGAAAGGCATCAGCCCCAGCATTTT. Translated: CASSSGPPERHQPQHF.

This clone appeared a few times. The V call is TRBV5-4, the J call TRBJ2-1, with a possible D match to TRBD1 (6 bases). CDR1 and CDR2 from the germline V gene are SGHNT and YYREEE (reference sequence). This CDR3 spans 17 amino acids. Trimming pared 4 bases from V and 10 bases from J, leaving 27 bases between. CDR3 residues: CASSPPFRTETAEEQFF. The CDR3 DNA follows: TGTGCCAGCAGCCCCCCTTTTCGGACAGAGACGGCTGAGGAGCAGTTCTTC.

V usage is TRBV7-9 and J usage is TRBJ2-7, with 12 bases aligning to TRBD2. J lost 5 bases, V lost 3 bases, and 2 bases had no gene match. Germline V gene data show CDR1 as SEHNR and CDR2 as FQNEAQ (reference sequence). CDR3 length: 14 amino acids. The CDR3 DNA reads TGTGCCAGCAGCTTCGGACTAGCGGGAAACGAGCAGTACTTC. Amino acid sequence: CASSFGLAGNEQYF.

A note on this clone: At one end the junction does not follow the germline gene, possibly because of a read error. The chain is built from TRBV6-1 and TRBJ1-5, with 7 bases matching TRBD1. The CDR3 covers 14 residues. CDR1 MNHNS and CDR2 SASEGT come from the germline V gene. Here the CDR3 reads CASREGTANQPQHF. The CDR3 bases are TGTGCCAGCAGGGAAGGGACAGCGAATCAGCCCCAGCATTTT.

The chain couples TRBV10-3 to TRBJ1-5; D unclear. The CDR3 is 15 amino acids. V shed 2 bases and J shed 0 bases, with 8 bases lying between them. From germline, CDR1 is ENHRY and CDR2 SYGVKD. The CDR3 reads CAISERAVSNQPQHF. The CDR3 nucleotides read TGTGCCATCAGTGAGAGGGCAGTTAGCAATCAGCCCCAGCATTTT.

V usage is TRBV30 and J usage is TRBJ2-2, with 8 positions matching TRBD2. Trimming removed 1 base from V and 5 bases from J; junction bases left unmatched: 9. Germline CDR1 is GTSNPN and CDR2 is SVGIG (reference sequence). This CDR3 region has 16 residues. In DNA form, the CDR3 reads TGTGCCTGGAGTGGGGTGGCGGGAGGTCGTACCGGGGAGCTGTTTTTT. This gives the protein CAWSGVAGGRTGELFF.

This rearrangement joins TRBV30 to TRBJ2-5; D is tentatively TRBD1 or TRBD2 (5 bases each). Germline CDR1 reads GTSNPN; CDR2 reads SVGIG (reference sequence). With 0 bases removed from V and 6 bases from J, the gap between germline ends came to 20 bases. This CDR3 contains 16 residues. CDR3 protein: CAWSVPTGTHVQTQYF. CDR3 DNA sequence: TGTGCCTGGAGTGTCCCTACCGGGACCCACGTACAGACCCAGTACTTC. The entire variable domain, with the rest obtained from reference TRBV30 and TRBJ2-5, is as follows: SQTIHQWPATLVQPVGSPLSLECTVEGTSNPNLYWYRQAAGRGLQLLFYSVGIGQISSEVPQNLSASRPQDRQFILSSKKLLLSDSGFYLCAWSVPTGTHVQTQYFGPGTRLLVL.

V and J are TRBV6-1 and TRBJ2-5; 7 bases are shared with TRBD2. The germline V gene encodes CDR1 MNHNS and CDR2 SASEGT. The CDR3 length is 12 residues. Unmatched junction bases numbered 2, after V lost 3 bases and J lost 7 bases. CDR3 DNA sequence: TGTGCCAGCAGTGAGGGAGGGGCGACCCAGTACTTC. Amino acids: CASSEGGATQYF.

There are a few counts of this clone. This chain uses TRBV7-3 with TRBJ1-1; D unclear. Trimming took 4 bases from V and 1 from J, leaving 7 bases between them. CDR1 is SGHTA and CDR2 is FQGTGA in the germline V gene. The CDR3 covers 13 residues. The CDR3 DNA sequence: TGTGCCAGCAGCTCACAGCCGAACACTGAAGCTTTCTTT. Its protein product is CASSSQPNTEAFF.

The CDR3 sequence is CASSIPGELFF. As DNA, the CDR3 is TGTGCCAGTAGTATACCCGGGGAGCTGTTTTTT. The rearrangement joins TRBV19 to TRBJ2-2; D not resolved. Between the trimmed V and J ends, which lost 2 bases and 6 bases, there was a span of 1 base. The CDR3 covers 11 residues. Germline V gene data show CDR1 as LNHDA and CDR2 as SQIVND (reference sequence).

This clone came up a few times. The gene calls are TRBV7-6 and TRBJ2-7; 7 bases agree with TRBD1. V shed 8 bases and J 1 base; nucleotides not matched to a gene: 8. In germline, CDR1 is SGHVS, CDR2 FNYEAQ. The CDR3 sequence is 14 residues long. The CDR3 sequence: CASGQGTVSYEQYF. In nucleotides, the CDR3 is TGTGCCAGCGGCCAAGGGACAGTGTCCTACGAGCAGTACTTC.

This rearrangement joins TRBV9 to TRBJ1-6; weak D call: TRBD1 (5 bases). The CDR3 sequence is 17 residues long. V was trimmed by 1 base and J by 7 bases, leaving 18 bases between them. Germline V gene sequence: CDR1 SGDLS, CDR2 YYNGEE. The CDR3 spells CASSVNPGGAGNSPLHF. CDR3 nucleotides: TGTGCCAGCAGCGTAAATCCGGGAGGAGCAGGGAATTCACCCCTCCACTTT.